What follows are 12 T cell receptor beta chains derived from one specimen sequenced in a study of molecular identifiers for immune sequencing clone quantification. TCRdb fed the PCR reads into MiXCR, producing one record per CDR3 protein. The sample shows tens of thousands of distinct CDR3 sequences, roughly a fifth of them seen only once. Sequenced: naive CD8+ T cells from blood, with Jurkat cell RNA spiked in. Subset noted: FACS-sorted CD8+CD4-CCR7+CD45RA+ naive T cells. The receptor set was obtained from a human donor in good health. Some libraries in this study had Jurkat cell RNA spiked in.

This clonotype is medium-sized. J is TRBJ2-3 and V is TRBV29-1, with D perhaps matching TRBD1 (5 bases). Germline V gene data show CDR1 as SQVTM and CDR2 as ANQGSEA. Deletions cut 3 bases from V and 2 bases from J, with 9 bases between. CDR3 length equals 13 residues. The CDR3 DNA follows: TGCAGCGTTGAGGGCAGGGCCACAGATACGCAGTATTTT. It specifies CSVEGRATDTQYF.

This clonotype was counted many times. The genes are TRBV7-2 and TRBJ2-3; D is perhaps TRBD2 (6 bases). This CDR3 spans 14 amino acids. V was cut by 5 bases and J by 6 bases, with 15 bases left in between. Germline V gene data show CDR1 as SGHTA and CDR2 as FQGNSA. The CDR3 DNA reads as TGTGCCAGCAGCCCAGGGACTCGCCGGGATACGCAGTATTTT. Its protein product is CASSPGTRRDTQYF.

This clonotype occurred many times. The chain employs TRBV28 and TRBJ1-1; unclear D gene. The CDR3 consists of 15 residues. Trimming removed 0 bases at V and 1 base at J, with 9 bases between. Germline V lookup: CDR1 MDHEN, CDR2 SYDVKM. The CDR3 DNA reads TGTGCCAGCAGTTTATGGGCAGCCACGAACACTGAAGCTTTCTTT. This encodes CASSLWAATNTEAFF.

This clonotype was found many times. The rearrangement links TRBV4-3 to TRBJ2-7; the D is unclear. CDR1 is LGHNA and CDR2 is YSLEER in the germline V gene. V shed 4 bases and J shed 7 bases, with 23 bases lying between them. The CDR3 is made up of 16 amino acids. The CDR3, as DNA: TGCGCCAGCAGCCGAGAACGGTCCACTATTCTCTGGGAGCAGTACTTC. Translating gives CASSRERSTILWEQYF.

In this sample, this clonotype turned up many times. This chain uses TRBV19 with TRBJ2-3, with 7 bases identical to TRBD1. In germline, CDR1 is LNHDA, CDR2 SQIVND (reference sequence). After removal of 9 bases from V and 3 bases from J, the junction contained 9 bases not matched to a gene. The CDR3 totals 14 residues. CDR3 amino acids: CASTLTGFTDTQYF. As DNA, the CDR3 is TGTGCCAGCACATTGACAGGGTTTACAGATACGCAGTATTTT.

At least ten counts were recorded for this clonotype. The genes are TRBV7-2 and TRBJ1-3, with D perhaps TRBD1 (6 bases). The germline V gene has CDR1 SGHTA and CDR2 FQGNSA. The CDR3 is 15 amino acids. The V gene lost 5 bases and the J gene lost 0 bases, with 11 bases spanning the gap. CDR3 sequence: CASSRDRNSGNTIYF. The CDR3 coding sequence is TGTGCCAGCAGCAGAGACAGGAACTCTGGAAACACCATATATTTT.

J is TRBJ2-7 and V is TRBV6-5; 8 nucleotides agree with TRBD1. The CDR3 covers 15 residues. J lost 2 bases, V lost 2 bases, and 5 bases had no gene match. Germline assignment: CDR1 MNHEY and CDR2 SVGAGI. The CDR3 here is CASSYTDRGTYEQYF. In DNA, the CDR3 is TGTGCCAGCAGTTACACAGACAGGGGAACCTACGAGCAGTACTTC.

This chain connects TRBV25-1 to TRBJ2-1, with TRBD2 as a possible D gene (5 bases). The CDR3 is 12 amino acids. Germline V CDR1 and CDR2: MGHDK, SYGVNS. V was clipped by 1 base and J by 8 bases, with 6 bases between them. CDR3 loop: CASSESRDEQFF. The CDR3 nucleotides read TGTGCCAGCAGTGAATCGAGGGATGAGCAGTTCTTC.

The sample holds many counts of this clonotype. This chain joins TRBV12-3 or TRBV12-4 and TRBJ1-1; D unclear. This CDR3 is built from 13 residues. The V end was cut by 3 bases, the J end by 0 bases, with 5 bases between. The CDR3 reads CASSLGLNTEAFF. The CDR3 DNA is TGTGCCAGCAGTTTGGGTTTGAACACTGAAGCTTTCTTT.

This clonotype has at least ten counts. The rearrangement links TRBV27 to TRBJ2-7; either TRBD1 or TRBD2 may supply D (5 bases each). The CDR3 has 15 amino acids. Trimming removed 3 bases from V and 0 bases from J, with 12 bases in between. The germline gives CDR1 MNHEY, CDR2 SMNVEV (reference sequence). CDR3 protein: CASSLAGTLSYEQYF. The CDR3 region has the DNA TGTGCCAGCAGTTTGGCCGGGACGCTCTCCTACGAGCAGTACTTC.

In this sample, this clonotype is medium-sized. The CDR3 loop is CASSPTAQGIYTDTQYF. As DNA, the CDR3 is TGTGCCAGCAGTCCCACAGCACAGGGGATATACACAGATACGCAGTATTTT. The J gene is TRBJ2-3, the V gene TRBV28; 7 bases map to TRBD1. This CDR3 spans 17 amino acids. Trimming took 5 bases from V and 2 from J; bases not matched to a gene: 13. CDR1 is MDHEN and CDR2 is SYDVKM in the germline V gene. The full variable domain, in which reference TRBV28 and TRBJ2-3 provide the parts outside the CDR3, is DVKVTQSSRYLVKRTGEKVFLECVQDMDHENMFWYRQDPGLGLRLIYFSYDVKMKEKGDIPEGYSVSREKKERFSLILESASTNQTSMYLCASSPTAQGIYTDTQYFGPGTRLTVL.

In this sample, this clonotype turned up a few times. V gene TRBV20-1 combines with J gene TRBJ2-1; maybe TRBD2 (5 bases). The germline V gene encodes CDR1 DFQATT and CDR2 SNEGSKA (reference sequence). V gave up 4 bases and J gave up 6 bases, with 22 bases separating them. The length of the CDR3 is 16 residues. The CDR3 protein is CSAKAPEQRTCNEQFF. The CDR3 DNA follows: TGCAGTGCTAAGGCCCCGGAGCAGCGGACCTGCAATGAGCAGTTCTTC.